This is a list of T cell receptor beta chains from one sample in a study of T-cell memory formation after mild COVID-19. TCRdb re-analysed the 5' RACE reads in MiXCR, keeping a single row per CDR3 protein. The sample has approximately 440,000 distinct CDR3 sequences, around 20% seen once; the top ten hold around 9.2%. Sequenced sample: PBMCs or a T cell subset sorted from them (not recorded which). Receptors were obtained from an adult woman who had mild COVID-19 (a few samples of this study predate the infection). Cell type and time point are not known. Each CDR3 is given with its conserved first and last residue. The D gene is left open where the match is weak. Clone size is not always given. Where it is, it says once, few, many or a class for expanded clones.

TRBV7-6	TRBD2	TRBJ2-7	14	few	CASSPRTSFHEQYF	TGTGCCAGCAGCCCACGGACTAGCTTCCACGAGCAGTACTTC
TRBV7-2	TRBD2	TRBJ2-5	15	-	CASSYGLAGGETQYF	TGTGCCAGCAGCTATGGACTAGCGGGGGGTGAGACCCAGTACTTC
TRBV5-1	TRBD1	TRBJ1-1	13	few	CASSEGQGIEAFF	TGCGCCAGCAGCGAGGGACAGGGGATAGAAGCTTTCTTT
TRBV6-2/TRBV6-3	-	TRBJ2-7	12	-	CASSYFGYEQYF	TGTGCCAGCAGTTACTTTGGCTACGAGCAGTACTTC
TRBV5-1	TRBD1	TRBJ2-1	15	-	CASSWDRGPYNEQFF	TGCGCCAGCAGCTGGGACAGGGGGCCCTACAATGAGCAGTTCTTC
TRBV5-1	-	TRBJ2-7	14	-	CASSPRPERGEQYF	TGCGCCAGCAGCCCGCGGCCGGAACGGGGAGAGCAGTACTTC
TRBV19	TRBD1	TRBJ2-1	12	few	CASISGGNEQFF	TGTGCCAGTATCTCAGGGGGCAATGAGCAGTTCTTC
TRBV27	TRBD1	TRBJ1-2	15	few	CASSLLSGTGYGYTF	TGTGCCAGCAGTTTACTTTCCGGGACAGGCTATGGCTACACCTTC
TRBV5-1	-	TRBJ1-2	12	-	CASSLMGIGYTF	TGCGCCAGCAGCTTGATGGGTATTGGCTACACCTTC
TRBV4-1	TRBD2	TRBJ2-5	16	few	CASSQGAGLWGETQYF	TGCGCCAGCAGCCAGGGAGCGGGGTTGTGGGGAGAGACCCAGTACTTC
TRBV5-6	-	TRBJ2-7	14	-	CASSLGGDIYEQYF	TGTGCCAGCAGCTTGGGGGGGGACATCTACGAGCAGTACTTC
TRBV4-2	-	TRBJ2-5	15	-	CASSPQEEGWETQYF	TGTGCCAGCAGCCCACAGGAGGAGGGATGGGAGACCCAGTACTTC
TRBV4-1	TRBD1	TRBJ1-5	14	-	CASSTDRGYQPQHF	TGCGCCAGCAGCACTGACAGGGGGTATCAGCCCCAGCATTTT
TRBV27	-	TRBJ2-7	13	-	CASSFAPTSRQYF	TGTGCCAGCAGTTTCGCCCCAACATCGCGGCAGTACTTC
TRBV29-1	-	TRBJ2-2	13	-	CSVPSGVTGELFF	TGCAGCGTCCCCTCGGGGGTGACCGGGGAGCTGTTTTTT
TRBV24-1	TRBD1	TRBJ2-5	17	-	CATSGRPGTGVAETQYF	TGTGCCACCAGTGGTCGCCCCGGGACAGGGGTCGCAGAGACCCAGTACTTC
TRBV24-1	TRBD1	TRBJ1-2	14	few	CATSDTGTGYGYTF	TGTGCCACCAGTGATACCGGGACAGGCTATGGCTACACCTTC
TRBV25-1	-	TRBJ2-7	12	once	CASSEGLGEQYF	TGTGCCAGCAGTGAAGGCTTGGGCGAGCAGTACTTC
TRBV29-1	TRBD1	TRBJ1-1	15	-	CSASPADRVDTEAFF	TGCAGCGCCTCCCCCGCGGACAGGGTGGACACTGAAGCTTTCTTT
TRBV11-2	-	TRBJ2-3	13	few	CASSLNPGDTQYF	TGTGCCAGCAGCTTAAACCCGGGGGATACGCAGTATTTT
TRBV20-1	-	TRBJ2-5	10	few	CSAPDKAQYF	TGCAGTGCTCCTGATAAGGCCCAGTACTTC
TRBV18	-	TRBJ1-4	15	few	CASSPFRATNEKLFF	TGTGCCAGCTCACCCTTTAGAGCAACTAATGAAAAACTGTTTTTT
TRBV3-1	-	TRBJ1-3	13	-	CASSQASGNTIYF	TGTGCCAGCAGCCAGGCGTCTGGAAACACCATATATTTT
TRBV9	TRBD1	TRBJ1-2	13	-	CASSEQGYDGYTF	TGTGCCAGCAGCGAACAGGGGTATGATGGCTACACCTTC
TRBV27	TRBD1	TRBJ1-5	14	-	CASSFGTGGQPQHF	TGTGCCAGCAGTTTCGGGACAGGGGGACAGCCCCAGCATTTT
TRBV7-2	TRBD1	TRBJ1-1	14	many	CASSRDRGNTEAFF	TGTGCCAGCAGCCGAGACAGGGGGAACACTGAAGCTTTCTTT
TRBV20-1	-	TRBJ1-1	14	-	CSAREKQAYTEAFF	TGCAGTGCTAGAGAAAAACAGGCATACACTGAAGCTTTCTTT